The 10 T cell receptor beta chains listed next were all sequenced from one sample in a study of blood T cell repertoires in COVID-19. Sequencing used immunoSEQ multiplex PCR; TCRdb keeps in-frame clones, though not all of them. The repertoire holds 150,000 to 250,000 clones, with 80% to 85% as singletons. The sequenced sample consisted of PBMCs or T cells enriched from blood (not recorded which). These receptors originate from a man aged 40-55 years who had recovered from COVID-19.

This chain uses TRBV6-6 with TRBJ2-2, with 7 bases lining up with TRBD1. Looked up from germline, CDR1 is MNHNY and CDR2 is SVGAGI (reference sequence). Trimming cost V 8 bases and J 3 bases; bases outside gene matches: 6. The CDR3 contains 14 residues. The CDR3 DNA is TGTGCCAGCCAGACGGGACAGCACACCGGGGAGCTGTTTTTT. Translated: CASQTGQHTGELFF.

The chain has TRBV7-8 and TRBJ2-3, with a weak D call TRBD2 (5 bases). Germline V CDR1 and CDR2: SGHVS, FQNEAQ. The CDR3 has 14 amino acids. The germline V and J ends were trimmed by 5 bases and 4 bases, with 13 bases remaining between them. In DNA, the CDR3 is TGTGCCAGCAGCCGGCCCGGGCGGGCAGATACGCAGTATTTT. Translating gives CASSRPGRADTQYF.

The chain employs TRBV7-2 and TRBJ1-6; 8 bases are shared with TRBD1. V lost 3 bases, J lost 5 bases, and 0 bases stayed unmatched. Germline V CDR1 and CDR2: SGHTA, FQGNSA. The CDR3 runs to 14 residues. The CDR3 reads CASSLDRDNSPLHF. The CDR3 region has the DNA TGTGCCAGCAGCTTGGACAGGGATAATTCACCCCTCCACTTT.

The chain employs TRBV6-5 and TRBJ1-5; no clear D. Germline CDR1 reads MNHEY; CDR2 reads SVGAGI. V was trimmed by 6 bases and J by 0 bases, leaving 9 bases between them. This CDR3 is 14 amino acids long. CDR3 in DNA: TGTGCCAGCAGCAAGCAGGATAGCAATCAGCCCCAGCATTTT. Residues: CASSKQDSNQPQHF.

This clone has only a few counts. V is TRBV2 and J is TRBJ2-5; D might be TRBD2 (5 bases). CDR3 length: 12 residues. Trimming removed 6 bases at V and 14 bases at J, with 19 bases between. The germline CDR1 and CDR2 sequences are SNHLY and FYNNEI. The CDR3 here is CASRAEGSSYYF. CDR3 nucleotide sequence: TGTGCCAGCAGGGCAGAGGGCTCCTCTTATTACTTC.

This clone has only a few counts. The chain recombines TRBV30 with TRBJ1-2, with D maybe TRBD1 (6 bases). The length of the CDR3 is 15 residues. Trimming left V 3 bases short and J 2 bases short, with 16 bases between. Per the germline V gene, CDR1 is GTSNPN and CDR2 is SVGIG (reference sequence). DNA of the CDR3: TGTGCCTGGAGCGGGGGGGGCGCAAGGAACTATGGCTACACCTTC. Its protein is CAWSGGGARNYGYTF.

The rearrangement uses TRBV28 and TRBJ1-2; D is unclear. From germline, CDR1 is MDHEN and CDR2 SYDVKM. V gave up 4 bases and J gave up 2 bases, with 5 bases separating them. The CDR3 is 12 amino acids. CDR3 sequence (DNA): TGTGCCAGCAGTTCACAGAACTATGGCTACACCTTC. It codes for CASSSQNYGYTF.

V and J are TRBV10-3 and TRBJ1-2; tentative D call: TRBD1 (5 bases). Trimming pared 0 bases from V and 1 base from J, leaving 24 bases between. CDR1 and CDR2 from the germline V gene are ENHRY and SYGVKD. The CDR3 has 20 amino acids. The CDR3: CAISESPGGSSYKNNYGYTF. The CDR3 DNA sequence: TGTGCCATCAGTGAGTCACCGGGGGGGTCATCATATAAAAATAACTATGGCTACACCTTC.

In this sample, this clone turned up once. This chain joins TRBV5-5 and TRBJ2-3, with 8 positions matching TRBD2. The CDR3 runs to 16 residues. J lost 1 base, V lost 0 bases, and 4 bases had no gene match. Germline CDR1 and CDR2: SGHKS and YYEKEE (reference sequence). CDR3 sequence reads: CASSLVRGGGTDTQYF. CDR3 DNA: TGTGCCAGCAGCTTGGTCCGGGGGGGCGGCACAGATACGCAGTATTTT.

The chain joins TRBV24-1 to TRBJ2-1, with D possibly matching TRBD2 (5 bases). The germline V gene encodes CDR1 KGHDR and CDR2 SFDVKD. The CDR3 is made up of 14 amino acids. V lost 3 bases and J lost 8, with 13 bases in between. The CDR3 spells CATSDPLAPHEQFF. The CDR3, as DNA: TGTGCCACCAGTGATCCCCTAGCTCCTCATGAGCAGTTCTTC.